The 4 T cell receptor beta chains listed next were all sequenced from one sample in a study of cytomegalovirus exposure and HLA in healthy donors. PCR was performed using 60 Vbeta and 13 Jbeta primers. The assay was immunoSEQ multiplex PCR, and TCRdb's table has in-frame clones only and misses some. The sample contains about 89,000 clones, 85% of which appear only once. The sample taken for sequencing was PBMCs. These receptors were collected from a man aged 40-49 years in good health and CMV-seropositive.

This chain uses TRBV11-2 with TRBJ1-2; 8 positions agree with TRBD1. V dropped 2 bases and J dropped 4; count of bases not matched to a gene: 9. CDR1 and CDR2 (germline): SGHAT, FQNNGV. The CDR3 runs 16 residues. The CDR3 bases are TGTGCCAGCAGCTTAAGGACAGGGCCGAACGGCTATGGCTACACCTTC. It translates to CASSLRTGPNGYGYTF.

The chain recombines TRBV6-4 with TRBJ2-7; D perhaps matches TRBD2 (6 bases). Germline loops: CDR1 MRHNA, CDR2 SNTAGT. V was trimmed by 8 bases and J by 3 bases, leaving 17 bases between them. The CDR3 loop spans 14 amino acids. The DNA of the CDR3 is TGTGCCAGCGGGAAAGCGGGCGGAAACTACGAGCAGTACTTC. Its protein is CASGKAGGNYEQYF.

The V gene is TRBV11-3, the J gene TRBJ2-2; TRBD1 might be the D (5 bases). The V gene lost 5 bases and the J gene lost 0 bases, with 13 bases spanning the gap. The CDR3 loop spans 16 amino acids. From germline, CDR1 is SGHNT and CDR2 YENEEA. For the CDR3, the DNA is TGTGCCAGCAGCATAGGGGCCGGATCGAACACCGGGGAGCTGTTTTTT. It is translated as CASSIGAGSNTGELFF. Full variable domain (outside the CDR3, taken from reference TRBV11-3 and TRBJ2-2): EAGVVQSPRYKIIEKKQPVAFWCNPISGHNTLYWYLQNLGQGPELLIRYENEEAVDDSQLPKDRFSAERLKGVDSTLKIQPAELGDSAVYLCASSIGAGSNTGELFFGEGSRLTVL.

The chain joins TRBV27 to TRBJ1-2, with D possibly TRBD1 on 5 matching bases. V gave up 0 bases and J gave up 3 bases, with 8 bases separating them. The germline CDR1 and CDR2 sequences are MNHEY and SMNVEV (reference sequence). The CDR3 is 14 amino acids. CDR3 sequence: CASSLSGDYYGYTF. As DNA, the CDR3 is TGTGCCAGCAGTTTATCCGGGGACTACTATGGCTACACCTTC.